What follows are 23 T cell receptor beta chains derived from one specimen sequenced in a study of PD-1 blockade in mismatch repair-deficient tumors. Sequencing was performed with immunoSEQ multiplex PCR; in TCRdb, only in-frame clones are kept and a portion is missing. Of around 100,000 clones in the sample, about 80% are singletons; the top ten hold roughly 4.8%. This sample comprised peripheral blood, obtained about 13 months after starting pembrolizumab. These receptors all come from an adult with mismatch repair-deficient cancer.

The chain is built from TRBV9 and TRBJ2-5; weak D call: TRBD1 (6 bases). Germline CDR1 is SGDLS and CDR2 is YYNGEE. V gave up 3 bases and J gave up 3 bases, with 15 bases separating them. CDR3 length equals 15 residues. The CDR3 region has the DNA TGTGCCAGCAGCGGAACCGGGACATTAGAAGAGACCCAGTACTTC. This translates into CASSGTGTLEETQYF.

The rearrangement uses TRBV11-2 and TRBJ2-1; D gene unclear. Germline V gene lookup returns CDR1 SGHAT and CDR2 FQNNGV. This CDR3 is 13 amino acids long. V was pared by 3 bases and J by 3 bases, with 6 bases between. The CDR3 nucleotides are TGTGCCAGCAGCTTTGCAGACTACAATGAGCAGTTCTTC. It yields the protein CASSFADYNEQFF.

This chain connects TRBV7-9 to TRBJ1-1; the D is unclear. Trimming pared 5 bases from V and 5 bases from J, leaving 18 bases between. CDR1 is SEHNR, CDR2 FQNEAQ, per germline (reference sequence). There are 15 residues in the CDR3. As DNA, the CDR3 is TGTGCCAGCAGCAAGAAGGGAGAAGCAAAAACTGAAGCTTTCTTT. Translation gives CASSKKGEAKTEAFF. Full variable domain (rest looked up from reference TRBV7-9 and TRBJ1-1): DTGVSQNPRHKITKRGQNVTFRCDPISEHNRLYWYRQTLGQGPEFLTYFQNEAQLEKSRLLSDRFSAERPKGSFSTLEIQRTEQGDSAMYLCASSKKGEAKTEAFFGQGTRLTVV.

The rearrangement uses TRBV6-6 and TRBJ1-2; D gene ambiguous. The V end was cut by 7 bases, the J end by 8 bases, with 8 bases between. The germline V gene encodes CDR1 MNHNY and CDR2 SVGAGI (reference sequence). The length of the CDR3 is 10 residues. The DNA for the CDR3 is TGTGCCAGCACTGCCCGAGGCTACACCTTC. Encoded protein: CASTARGYTF.

This rearrangement joins TRBV19 to TRBJ1-2; 7 bases match TRBD1. Germline V gene lookup returns CDR1 LNHDA and CDR2 SQIVND (reference sequence). This CDR3 spans 13 amino acids. Unmatched junction bases numbered 3, after V lost 8 bases and J lost 0 bases. CDR3 in DNA: TGTGCCAGTGACCAGGGGGCTAACTATGGCTACACCTTC. Translation gives CASDQGANYGYTF.

The rearrangement joins TRBV7-6 to TRBJ2-2; D ambiguous. Germline V CDR1 and CDR2: SGHVS, FNYEAQ. The CDR3 has 11 residues. V lost 5 bases and J 10 bases, leaving 8 bases between the germline ends. For the CDR3, the DNA is TGTGCCAGCAGCACCTTGGAGGAGCTGTTTTTT. Translation: CASSTLEELFF.

This sequence joins TRBV11-2 and TRBJ2-1; 9 positions match TRBD2. The V gene end was trimmed by 4 bases and the J gene end by 0 bases; junction bases not matched to a gene: 4. Germline loops: CDR1 SGHAT, CDR2 FQNNGV. The CDR3 runs 16 residues. CDR3 sequence reads: CASSSLSGSSYNEQFF. The CDR3 nucleotides read TGTGCCAGCAGCTCCCTTAGCGGGAGCTCCTACAATGAGCAGTTCTTC.

The table lists this clone with a few counts. V gene TRBV7-2 combines with J gene TRBJ1-2; 8 bases align to TRBD1. Germline trimming cut 2 bases from V and 8 bases from J; bases unmatched to any gene: 4. This CDR3 spans 13 amino acids. Germline V gene sequence: CDR1 SGHTA, CDR2 FQGNSA. This chain's CDR3 is CASSLQGARGYTF. CDR3 coding DNA: TGTGCCAGCAGCTTACAGGGGGCGCGGGGCTACACCTTC. Complete variable domain (other parts from reference TRBV7-2 and TRBJ1-2): GAGVSQSPSNKVTEKGKDVELRCDPISGHTALYWYRQSLGQGLEFLIYFQGNSAPDKSGLPSDRFSAERTGGSVSTLTIQRTQQEDSAVYLCASSLQGARGYTFGSGTRLTVV.

This clone has just a few counts. This chain joins TRBV6-6 and TRBJ2-7, with TRBD2 matching 8 bases. This CDR3 spans 13 amino acids. Germline loops: CDR1 MNHNY, CDR2 SVGAGI (reference sequence). V trimming: 2 bases; J trimming: 5 bases; junction bases outside the gene matches: 2. CDR3 sequence (DNA): TGTGCCAGCAGTTACGCGACTAGCGACGAGCAGTACTTC. Translating it yields CASSYATSDEQYF.

V gene TRBV30 combines with J gene TRBJ1-5; D remains ambiguous. Germline V gene lookup returns CDR1 GTSNPN and CDR2 SVGIG (reference sequence). Between the trimmed V and J ends, which lost 5 bases and 3 bases, there was a span of 8 bases. This CDR3 is 12 amino acids long. As DNA, the CDR3 is TGTGCCTGGGGCAGGAACAATCAGCCCCAGCATTTT. The encoded protein is CAWGRNNQPQHF.

J is TRBJ2-1 and V is TRBV20-1, with D hard to call. Deletions cut 0 bases from V and 9 bases from J, with 6 bases between. Germline V gene sequence: CDR1 DFQATT, CDR2 SNEGSKA (reference sequence). The CDR3 has 11 residues. The CDR3 sequence: CSARDHSEQFF. CDR3 coding DNA: TGCAGTGCTAGAGATCATTCTGAGCAGTTCTTC.

The J gene is TRBJ2-3, the V gene TRBV5-8, with unresolved D. This CDR3 comprises 16 residues. The V gene lost 5 bases and the J gene lost 0 bases, with 16 bases spanning the gap. CDR1 is SGHTS and CDR2 is YDEGEE in the germline V gene. CDR3 bases: TGTGCCAGCAGTTCACTCATGTTTGGGAGCACAGATACGCAGTATTTT. Residues: CASSSLMFGSTDTQYF.

CDR3 sequence reads: CASSLGRIENTEAFF. The CDR3, as DNA: TGTGCCAGCAGCTTAGGGAGGATCGAGAACACTGAAGCTTTCTTT. V usage is TRBV7-3 and J usage is TRBJ1-1; no clear D. The germline CDR1 and CDR2 sequences are SGHTA and FQGTGA. CDR3 length: 15 amino acids. V lost 2 bases, J lost 1 base, and 11 bases lay in between. Filled out from reference TRBV7-3 and TRBJ1-1, the complete variable domain reads GAGVSQTPSNKVTEKGKYVELRCDPISGHTALYWYRQSLGQGPEFLIYFQGTGAADDSGLPNDRFFAVRPEGSVSTLKIQRTERGDSAVYLCASSLGRIENTEAFFGQGTRLTVV.

This sequence joins TRBV11-3 and TRBJ2-1, with D uncertain. V lost 2 bases, J lost 0 bases, and 5 bases lay in between. Germline V gene lookup returns CDR1 SGHNT and CDR2 YENEEA. The CDR3 length is 14 residues. The CDR3 DNA is TGTGCCAGCAGCTTATGGGGCTCCTACAATGAGCAGTTCTTC. This sequence encodes CASSLWGSYNEQFF.

The table lists this clone with a count of one. The chain links TRBV6-5 to TRBJ1-5; D might be TRBD1 (6 bases). The CDR3 spans 16 residues. Trimming left V 0 bases short and J 5 bases short, with 14 bases between. Looked up from germline, CDR1 is MNHEY and CDR2 is SVGAGI. The CDR3 protein is CASSYSIGGLDQPQHF. The DNA for the CDR3 is TGTGCCAGCAGTTACTCGATCGGGGGGCTCGATCAGCCCCAGCATTTT.

The V and J genes are TRBV5-6 and TRBJ1-5; D not certain. The germline gives CDR1 SGHDT, CDR2 YYEEEE. V was trimmed by 0 bases and J by 0 bases, leaving 7 bases between them. The CDR3 runs 15 residues. The CDR3 protein is CASSLGGYSNQPQHF. The CDR3 DNA follows: TGTGCCAGCAGCTTGGGCGGTTATAGCAATCAGCCCCAGCATTTT.

The V and J genes are TRBV2 and TRBJ2-7, with 9 bases identical to TRBD2. The CDR3 runs 13 residues. Germline V gives CDR1 SNHLY, CDR2 FYNNEI. V dropped 4 bases and J dropped 2; count of bases not matched to a gene: 0. The CDR3 loop reads CASSGTSAYEQYF. For the CDR3, the DNA is TGTGCCAGCAGTGGGACTAGCGCCTACGAGCAGTACTTC.

The chain links TRBV10-3 to TRBJ1-2, with D maybe TRBD1 (5 bases). The germline gives CDR1 ENHRY, CDR2 SYGVKD. The length of the CDR3 is 16 residues. The V and J ends lost 2 bases and 4 bases respectively, with 17 bases between them. CDR3 coding DNA: TGTGCCATCAGTGAGGGGAGCGGGGGGTCGATCTATGGCTACACCTTC. It yields the protein CAISEGSGGSIYGYTF.

This chain uses TRBV6-1 with TRBJ2-7; D gene unclear. CDR3 length equals 11 residues. Per the germline V gene, CDR1 is MNHNS and CDR2 is SASEGT. V lost 4 bases to trimming and J lost 3 bases, with 4 bases between them. The CDR3 loop reads CASSGYYEQYF. CDR3 nucleotide sequence: TGTGCCAGCAGTGGGTACTACGAGCAGTACTTC.

The chain links TRBV7-9 to TRBJ2-2; 10 bases are a match to TRBD2. Germline V gene lookup returns CDR1 SEHNR and CDR2 FQNEAQ (reference sequence). V dropped 4 bases and J dropped 0; count of bases not matched to a gene: 2. The CDR3 is 16 amino acids. CDR3 nucleotides: TGTGCCAGCAGCTCCACTAGCGGGGCGAACACCGGGGAGCTGTTTTTT. Translated, it gives CASSSTSGANTGELFF.

The chain is built from TRBV6-5 and TRBJ2-7, with D unresolved. CDR3 length equals 13 residues. The V gene's germline CDR1 is MNHEY and CDR2 SVGAGI. Trimming cost V 7 bases and J 0 bases, with 10 bases left between them. The CDR3 bases are TGTGCCAGCACCGCTAAGAGCTCCTACGAGCAGTACTTC. The encoded protein is CASTAKSSYEQYF.

This chain connects TRBV7-7 to TRBJ1-2; possible D gene TRBD1, 5 bases. CDR1 is SSHAT and CDR2 is FNYEAQ in the germline V gene (reference sequence). The length of the CDR3 is 11 residues. Here the CDR3 reads CAISAGKGYTF. CDR3 DNA sequence: TGTGCTATCTCTGCAGGGAAGGGCTACACCTTC.

The rearrangement joins TRBV21-1 to TRBJ1-1. TRBV21-1 is flagged as a pseudogene. The CDR3 is 10 amino acids. The CDR3 loop is CASSSSEAFF. The CDR3 DNA follows: TGTGCCAGCAGCAGCTCTGAAGCTTTCTTT.